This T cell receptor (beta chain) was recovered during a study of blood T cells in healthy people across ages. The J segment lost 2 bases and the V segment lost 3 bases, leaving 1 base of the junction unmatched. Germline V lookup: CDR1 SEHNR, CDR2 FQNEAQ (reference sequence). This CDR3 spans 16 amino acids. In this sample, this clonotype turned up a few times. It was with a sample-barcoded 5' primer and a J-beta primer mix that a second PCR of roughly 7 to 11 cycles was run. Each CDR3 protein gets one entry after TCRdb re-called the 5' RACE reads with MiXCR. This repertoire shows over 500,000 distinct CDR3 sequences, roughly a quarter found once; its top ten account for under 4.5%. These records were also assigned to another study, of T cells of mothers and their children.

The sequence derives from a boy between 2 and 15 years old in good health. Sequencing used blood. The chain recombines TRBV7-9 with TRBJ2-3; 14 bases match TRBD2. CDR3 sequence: CASSLTSGRATDTQYF. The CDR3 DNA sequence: TGTGCCAGCAGCTTGACTAGCGGGAGGGCCACAGATACGCAGTATTTT.